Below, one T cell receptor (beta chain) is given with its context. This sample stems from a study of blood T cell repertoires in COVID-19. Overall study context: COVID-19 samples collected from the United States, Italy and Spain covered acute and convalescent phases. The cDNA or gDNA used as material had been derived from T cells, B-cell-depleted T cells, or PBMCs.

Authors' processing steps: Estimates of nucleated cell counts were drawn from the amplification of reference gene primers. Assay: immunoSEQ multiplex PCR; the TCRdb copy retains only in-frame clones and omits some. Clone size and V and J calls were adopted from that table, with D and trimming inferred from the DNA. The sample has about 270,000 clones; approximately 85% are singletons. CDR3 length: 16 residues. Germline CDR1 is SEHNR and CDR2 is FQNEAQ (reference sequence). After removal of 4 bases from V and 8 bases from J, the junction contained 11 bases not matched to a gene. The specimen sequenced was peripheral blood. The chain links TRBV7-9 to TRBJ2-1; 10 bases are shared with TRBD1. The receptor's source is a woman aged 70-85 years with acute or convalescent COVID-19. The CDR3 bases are TGTGCCAGCAGCTGGCTCCCGGGACAGGGGCCCGATGAGCAGTTCTTC. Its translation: CASSWLPGQGPDEQFF.